This T cell receptor beta chain appears in the sequencing data of a study of technical replicates of blood from a handful of donors. Profiled with immunoSEQ multiplex PCR; TCRdb holds only in-frame clones, not every one. The sample consists of roughly 65,000 clones, 80% to 90% of them appearing once. Germline loops: CDR1 PRHDT, CDR2 FYEKMQ (reference sequence). V was shortened by 2 bases and J by 8 bases, with 12 bases between the two germline ends. The length of the CDR3 is 13 residues. Sample: PBMCs. V usage is TRBV13 and J usage is TRBJ1-2; no definite D call. This TCR was recovered from a human donor in good health. Some clones in this sample may be carry-over from other donors' samples. The CDR3 nucleotides read TGTGCCAGCAGCTTACGGGGATTGGGGGGCTACACCTTC. Amino acids: CASSLRGLGGYTF.